Below are 23 T cell receptor beta chains sequenced from a single sample in a study of cytomegalovirus exposure and HLA in healthy donors. The PCR ran on 60 Vbeta and 13 Jbeta primers. The table came from immunoSEQ multiplex PCR; TCRdb's copy has only in-frame clones and leaves some out. The sample has hundreds of thousands of clones; around 80% are singletons. Specimen: PBMCs. These receptors were taken from a man between 18 and 29 years old in good health and CMV-seronegative.

The chain employs TRBV2 and TRBJ2-1, with a weak D call TRBD2 (6 bases). There are 16 residues in the CDR3. Looked up from germline, CDR1 is SNHLY and CDR2 is FYNNEI. V was pared by 7 bases and J by 3 bases, with 19 bases between. CDR3 sequence reads: CASTDPTGANYNEQFF. The DNA of the CDR3 is TGTGCCAGCACCGACCCCACGGGAGCGAACTACAATGAGCAGTTCTTC.

This clone was detected a few times. The V and J genes are TRBV19 and TRBJ1-5; D is unresolved. This CDR3 is 13 amino acids long. Germline V CDR1 and CDR2: LNHDA, SQIVND (reference sequence). V was trimmed by 9 bases and J by 0 bases, leaving 9 bases between them. CDR3 residues: CASRQVSNQPQHF. In nucleotides, the CDR3 is TGTGCCAGCAGACAAGTTAGCAATCAGCCCCAGCATTTT.

The gene calls are TRBV6-1 and TRBJ2-7, with D possibly matching TRBD1 (6 bases). This CDR3 has 13 residues. CDR1 MNHNS and CDR2 SASEGT come from the germline V gene. The ends were cut back, 5 bases at V and 3 bases at J, with 11 bases in the middle. For the CDR3, the DNA is TGTGCCAGCAGTTGGACAGCCGACTACGAGCAGTACTTC. Protein sequence: CASSWTADYEQYF.

The chain is built from TRBV19 and TRBJ1-5, with D possibly matching TRBD1 (5 bases). The V end was cut by 3 bases, the J end by 5 bases, with 14 bases between. The CDR3 runs 15 residues. Looked up from germline, CDR1 is LNHDA and CDR2 is SQIVND (reference sequence). The CDR3 region is CASSIRGREDQPQHF. CDR3 bases: TGTGCCAGTAGTATTCGTGGCAGGGAAGATCAGCCCCAGCATTTT.

V and J are TRBV7-8 and TRBJ2-2; a possible D gene is TRBD2 (5 bases). Trimming removed 0 bases at V and 2 bases at J, with 16 bases between. CDR3 length: 18 amino acids. CDR1 and CDR2 (germline): SGHVS, FQNEAQ. CDR3 sequence (DNA): TGTGCCAGCAGCTTAGCGGTAGCGTTCGCTATTAACACCGGGGAGCTGTTTTTT. This gives the protein CASSLAVAFAINTGELFF. The whole variable domain, remainder taken from reference TRBV7-8 and TRBJ2-2, is GAGVSQSPRYKVAKRGQDVALRCDPISGHVSLFWYQQALGQGPEFLTYFQNEAQLDKSGLPSDRFFAERPEGSVSTLKIQRTQQEDSAVYLCASSLAVAFAINTGELFFGEGSRLTVL.

V usage is TRBV7-9 and J usage is TRBJ1-1, with 9 bases lining up with TRBD1. With V trimmed by 4 bases and J by 1 base, 10 bases remained unmatched. The CDR3 totals 17 residues. Germline V lookup: CDR1 SEHNR, CDR2 FQNEAQ (reference sequence). The CDR3, as DNA: TGTGCCAGCAGCTCAGAGAGGACAGGGGCGTGGAACACTGAAGCTTTCTTT. Its protein product is CASSSERTGAWNTEAFF.

In regard to this clone: This sample also contains other DNA sequences that code for the same CDR3. The CDR3 loop reads CASSLSGGETQYF. In DNA, the CDR3 is TGTGCCAGCAGCTTATCGGGGGGGGAGACCCAGTACTTC. J is TRBJ2-5 and V is TRBV11-2; the match to TRBD2 covers 8 bases. Germline CDR1 reads SGHAT; CDR2 reads FQNNGV. The CDR3 loop spans 13 amino acids. J was trimmed by 5 bases and V by 2 bases; bases with no gene match: 1.

The chain employs TRBV15 and TRBJ2-5, with D possibly TRBD1 on 5 matching bases. Germline lookup yields CDR1 LNHNV and CDR2 YYDKDF (reference sequence). Between the trimmed V and J ends, which lost 0 bases and 7 bases, there was a span of 12 bases. The CDR3 covers 14 residues. CDR3 sequence: CATSREGRAVTQYF. In DNA form, the CDR3 reads TGTGCCACCAGCAGAGAAGGCAGGGCTGTGACCCAGTACTTC.

The chain recombines TRBV27 with TRBJ2-3; D is undetermined. This CDR3 is built from 14 residues. The V end lost 5 bases, the J end lost 2 bases, and 11 bases lay between the germline ends. Germline-derived CDR1 and CDR2 are MNHEY and SMNVEV (reference sequence). The CDR3 nucleotides are TGTGCCAGCAGTCAGCGAGGTCTCACAGATACGCAGTATTTT. The encoded protein is CASSQRGLTDTQYF.

V gene TRBV9 combines with J gene TRBJ2-1; 10 bases align to TRBD1. This CDR3 is 17 amino acids long. The junction had 8 bases not matched to a gene; V was cut back by 0 bases and J by 5 bases. Looked up from germline, CDR1 is SGDLS and CDR2 is YYNGEE. CDR3: CASSVGGWTGGDNEQFF. The CDR3 bases are TGTGCCAGCAGCGTAGGAGGTTGGACAGGGGGGGACAATGAGCAGTTCTTC. Filled out from reference TRBV9 and TRBJ2-1, the complete variable domain reads DSGVTQTPKHLITATGQRVTLRCSPRSGDLSVYWYQQSLDQGLQFLIQYYNGEERAKGNILERFSAQQFPDLHSELNLSSLELGDSALYFCASSVGGWTGGDNEQFFGPGTRLTVL.

The V and J genes are TRBV5-4 and TRBJ2-1; maybe TRBD2 (6 bases). V was clipped by 3 bases and J by 0 bases, with 13 bases between them. The CDR3 covers 16 residues. From germline, CDR1 is SGHNT and CDR2 YYREEE (reference sequence). CDR3 loop: CASSSGVTSSYNEQFF. The CDR3 DNA sequence: TGTGCCAGCAGCTCGGGGGTAACCTCCTCCTACAATGAGCAGTTCTTC. Complete variable domain (other parts from reference TRBV5-4 and TRBJ2-1): ETGVTQSPTHLIKTRGQQVTLRCSSQSGHNTVSWYQQALGQGPQFIFQYYREEENGRGNFPPRFSGLQFPNYSSELNVNALELDDSALYLCASSSGVTSSYNEQFFGPGTRLTVL.

This clone was observed a handful of times. The chain joins TRBV7-6 to TRBJ2-2; D might be TRBD2 (7 bases). In germline, CDR1 is SGHVS, CDR2 FNYEAQ. Trimming removed 1 base at V and 11 bases at J, with 17 bases between. The CDR3 runs 15 residues. CDR3 sequence reads: CASSLGLVRGAELFF. The DNA for the CDR3 is TGTGCCAGCAGCTTAGGATTGGTCCGGGGGGCCGAGCTGTTTTTT. Variable domain in full (rest from reference TRBV7-6 and TRBJ2-2): GAGVSQSPRYKVTKRGQDVALRCDPISGHVSLYWYRQALGQGPEFLTYFNYEAQQDKSGLPNDRFSAERPEGSISTLTIQRTEQRDSAMYRCASSLGLVRGAELFFGEGSRLTVL.

V usage is TRBV18 and J usage is TRBJ1-4; 7 nucleotides agree with TRBD1. Germline CDR1 reads KGHSH; CDR2 reads LQKENI. The CDR3 sequence is 16 residues long. V was pared by 6 bases and J by 1 base, with 8 bases of the junction left unmatched. CDR3 in amino acids: CASSRTGDRTNEKLFF. For the CDR3, the DNA is TGTGCCAGCTCCCGGACTGGGGACAGAACTAATGAAAAACTGTTTTTT.

The chain employs TRBV4-1 and TRBJ2-7; D might be TRBD2 (6 bases). This CDR3 region has 16 residues. Trimming left V 3 bases short and J 2 bases short, with 17 bases between. Germline CDR1 is MGHRA and CDR2 is YSYEKL. The CDR3 here is CASSHGTGASAYEQYF. The CDR3 nucleotides are TGCGCCAGCAGCCATGGGACGGGAGCGTCCGCCTACGAGCAGTACTTC.

V usage is TRBV10-3 and J usage is TRBJ2-3; no firm D call. V lost 10 bases and J 2 bases, leaving 16 bases between the germline ends. The CDR3 contains 14 residues. The germline V gene encodes CDR1 ENHRY and CDR2 SYGVKD. The CDR3 DNA reads TGTGCCACCGACTCGGAAGACCTCACAGATACGCAGTATTTT. This sequence encodes CATDSEDLTDTQYF.

V usage is TRBV27 and J usage is TRBJ1-1; TRBD1 agrees at 9 bases. V lost 6 bases to trimming and J lost 1 base; unmatched junction nucleotides: 3. The V gene's germline CDR1 is MNHEY and CDR2 SMNVEV (reference sequence). CDR3 length: 14 residues. CDR3 residues: CASSNRGPNTEAFF. CDR3 sequence (DNA): TGTGCCAGCAGCAACAGGGGGCCGAACACTGAAGCTTTCTTT.

This clone is a singleton in its sample. The chain is built from TRBV7-9 and TRBJ2-7; 12 bases map to TRBD2. The CDR3 runs 15 residues. Trimming took 3 bases from V and 4 from J; bases not matched to a gene: 4. CDR1 and CDR2 (germline): SEHNR, FQNEAQ (reference sequence). The CDR3 DNA reads as TGTGCCAGCAGCTTCAGGACTAGCGGGATATACGAGCAGTACTTC. Translated: CASSFRTSGIYEQYF.

The chain links TRBV30 to TRBJ2-1; 8 nucleotides match TRBD1. Germline V CDR1 and CDR2: GTSNPN, SVGIG (reference sequence). This CDR3 spans 18 amino acids. Trimming cost V 1 base and J 1 base; bases outside gene matches: 12. CDR3 loop: CAWSGDRGPEWSYNEQFF. The CDR3 region has the DNA TGTGCCTGGAGTGGTGACAGGGGCCCCGAGTGGTCCTACAATGAGCAGTTCTTC. Filled out from reference TRBV30 and TRBJ2-1, the complete variable domain reads SQTIHQWPATLVQPVGSPLSLECTVEGTSNPNLYWYRQAAGRGLQLLFYSVGIGQISSEVPQNLSASRPQDRQFILSSKKLLLSDSGFYLCAWSGDRGPEWSYNEQFFGPGTRLTVL.

This clone was observed a few times. The chain employs TRBV4-2 and TRBJ2-7; D perhaps matches TRBD1 (6 bases). The CDR3 totals 15 residues. Germline V gene data show CDR1 as LGHNA and CDR2 as YNFKEQ. Trimming pared 3 bases from V and 0 bases from J, leaving 12 bases between. CDR3 sequence: CASSQGTPSSYEQYF. Here the CDR3 DNA reads TGTGCCAGCAGCCAGGGGACACCGAGCTCCTACGAGCAGTACTTC.

The chain links TRBV12-2 to TRBJ1-2; whether TRBD1, the table's D call, matches the DNA was not checked. TRBV12-2 has pseudogene status. The CDR3 is 14 amino acids. DNA for the CDR3: TGTGCAAGTCGCGGACGGACAGGGGTGAATGGCTACACCTTC. Translating gives CASRGRTGVNGYTF.

The chain links TRBV6-4 to TRBJ2-1; 11 bases line up with TRBD1. With V trimmed by 5 bases and J by 9 bases, 9 bases remained unmatched. This CDR3 is built from 15 residues. Germline lookup yields CDR1 MRHNA and CDR2 SNTAGT. CDR3 residues: CASSRGQGAQGEQFF. As DNA, the CDR3 is TGTGCCAGCAGTCGTGGACAGGGGGCGCAGGGTGAGCAGTTCTTC.

This chain uses TRBV10-1 with TRBJ2-7; D unclear. Trimming cost V 7 bases and J 1 base, with 11 bases left between them. In germline, CDR1 is WNHNN, CDR2 SYGVQD (reference sequence). This CDR3 contains 13 residues. This CDR3 is CASIATDSYEQYF. The CDR3 nucleotides are TGCGCCAGCATAGCAACTGATTCCTACGAGCAGTACTTC.

The V call is TRBV19, the J call TRBJ2-1; the match to TRBD1 covers 12 bases. The CDR3 length is 14 residues. V was pared by 9 bases and J by 7 bases, with 7 bases of the junction left unmatched. Per germline, CDR1 LNHDA and CDR2 SQIVND (reference sequence). The DNA for the CDR3 is TGTGCCAGCCGGGGACAGGGGGCGAGTAATGAGCAGTTCTTC. Translating it yields CASRGQGASNEQFF.